This T cell receptor beta chain is from a study of identical twins. The CDR3 is 14 amino acids. Trimming cost V 7 bases and J 5 bases, with 18 bases left between them. Germline-derived CDR1 and CDR2 are SNHLY and FYNNEI. TCRdb fed the 5' RACE reads into MiXCR, producing one record per CDR3 protein. The sample records 260,000 or so distinct CDR3 sequences, approximately 7.8% being singletons. This clonotype was observed a few times. Antigen: not known. Study-level results: Cord blood beta clonotypes that were abundant carried fewer insertions, and memory repertoires showed no such trend.

This sample was also put to use in a study of yellow fever vaccine responses in identical twins.

Sequencing was performed on CD8+ T cells sorted from blood. This chain uses TRBV2 with TRBJ2-7, with D tentatively TRBD1 or TRBD2 (5 bases each). The sequence was obtained from a woman in her late teens or twenties in good health. The CDR3 DNA reads as TGTGCCAGCACCAACGGGGCGGACTGGGACGAGCAGTACTTC. Amino acid sequence: CASTNGADWDEQYF.